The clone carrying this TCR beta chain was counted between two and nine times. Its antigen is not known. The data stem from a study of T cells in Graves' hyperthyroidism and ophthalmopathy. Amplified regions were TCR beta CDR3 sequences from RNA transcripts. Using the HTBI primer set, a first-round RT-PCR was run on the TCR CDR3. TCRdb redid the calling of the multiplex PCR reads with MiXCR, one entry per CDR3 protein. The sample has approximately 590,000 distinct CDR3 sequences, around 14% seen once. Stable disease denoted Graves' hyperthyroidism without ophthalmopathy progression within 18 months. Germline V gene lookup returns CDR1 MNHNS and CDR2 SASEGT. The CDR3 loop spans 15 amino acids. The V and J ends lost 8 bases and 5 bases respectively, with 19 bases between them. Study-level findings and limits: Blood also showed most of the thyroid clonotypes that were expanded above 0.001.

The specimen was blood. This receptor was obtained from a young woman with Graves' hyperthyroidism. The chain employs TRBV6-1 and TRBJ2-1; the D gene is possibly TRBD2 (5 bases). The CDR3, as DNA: TGTGCCAGCCCCCTTGAGGGAGATTACGACAATGAGCAGTTCTTC. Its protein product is CASPLEGDYDNEQFF.